The 13 T cell receptor beta chains below were found in one sample sequenced in a study of cytomegalovirus exposure and HLA in healthy donors (dated by TCRdb to 2017 to 2019). To prepare the library, the immunoSEQ multiplex PCR assay was applied. A mixture of 60 forward primers for TCR Vbeta segments and 13 reverse primers for TCR Jbeta segments was used in the multiplex PCR. As stored in TCRdb, this immuneACCESS dataset retains in-frame rearrangements with V and J assigned. A fraction of the clones does not appear; measured against another copy, unresolved V genes explain less than half of the discrepancy, and the remainder lacks a known reason. The sample contains 95,000 to 100,000 clones, 65% to 80% of them found a single time. The ten largest clones represent around 9.3% of the sample. Material for sequencing was PBMCs. The receptor source for this set is a man between 50 and 59 years old in good health and CMV-seronegative.

This clone appeared a few times. CDR3 protein: CASSYETGHGTDTQYF. CDR3 coding DNA: TGTGCCAGCAGCTACGAGACAGGGCATGGCACAGATACGCAGTATTTT. The chain carries TRBV5-6 and TRBJ2-3, with 7 bases lining up with TRBD1. Looked up from germline, CDR1 is SGHDT and CDR2 is YYEEEE. V gave up 3 bases and J gave up 1 base; unmatched junction bases: 8. The CDR3 totals 16 residues.

The rearrangement joins TRBV28 to TRBJ1-3; D is ambiguous. The CDR3 spans 13 residues. The germline gives CDR1 MDHEN, CDR2 SYDVKM. Trimming stripped 6 bases from V and 2 bases from J, with 8 bases between. The CDR3 nucleotides are TGTGCCAGCAGCACTTCCCCTGGAAACACCATATATTTT. As protein: CASSTSPGNTIYF.

The chain couples TRBV30 to TRBJ1-4; 7 nucleotides agree with TRBD1. CDR3 size: 16 residues. The germline CDR1 and CDR2 sequences are GTSNPN and SVGIG (reference sequence). After removal of 7 bases from V and 3 bases from J, the junction contained 14 bases not matched to a gene. CDR3 region: CAFSGADRVPNEKLFF. The DNA for the CDR3 is TGTGCCTTTTCGGGGGCCGACAGGGTCCCTAATGAAAAACTGTTTTTT.

V usage is TRBV7-9 and J usage is TRBJ2-1, with D perhaps TRBD2 (6 bases). The V and J ends lost 2 bases and 6 bases respectively, with 8 bases between them. Germline lookup yields CDR1 SEHNR and CDR2 FQNEAQ (reference sequence). The CDR3 contains 13 residues. In DNA, the CDR3 is TGTGCCAGCAGCTTATTCGGGGGCAATGAGCAGTTCTTC. Translation: CASSLFGGNEQFF.

The chain couples TRBV20-1 to TRBJ1-1; possible D gene TRBD1, 5 bases. Looked up from germline, CDR1 is DFQATT and CDR2 is SNEGSKA (reference sequence). This CDR3 is built from 11 residues. CDR3 sequence reads: CRPGGQGPAFF. CDR3 DNA: TGCAGGCCCGGGGGTCAGGGACCGGCTTTCTTT.

The rearrangement uses TRBV4-2 and TRBJ2-1; the D gene is possibly TRBD2 (6 bases). Germline V gene data show CDR1 as LGHNA and CDR2 as YNFKEQ. V lost 0 bases to trimming and J lost 8 bases, with 14 bases between them. The CDR3 spans 15 residues. CDR3 protein: CASSQEATRRDEQFF. The CDR3 DNA reads TGTGCCAGCAGCCAAGAAGCGACGAGGAGGGATGAGCAGTTCTTC.

This clone was counted a few times. The chain joins TRBV4-1 to TRBJ2-7; D gene uncertain. Trimming pared 4 bases from V and 4 bases from J, leaving 14 bases between. CDR1 is MGHRA and CDR2 is YSYEKL in the germline V gene. CDR3 size: 14 residues. CDR3 nucleotides: TGCGCCAGCAGCCCGAGACATACCACTTACGAGCAGTACTTC. Protein product: CASSPRHTTYEQYF.

As DNA, the CDR3 is TGTGCCAGCGGCGAGGACAGAAACACTGAAGCTTTCTTT. Translation: CASGEDRNTEAFF. V usage is TRBV7-6 and J usage is TRBJ1-1; tentatively, D is TRBD1 (6 bases). Germline CDR1 reads SGHVS; CDR2 reads FNYEAQ. CDR3 length: 13 residues. V shed 8 bases and J shed 2 bases, with 12 bases lying between them.

This clone was counted a few times. The CDR3 spells CASSSKGAYEQYF. CDR3 DNA sequence: TGCGCCAGCAGCTCAAAGGGGGCCTACGAGCAGTACTTC. This sequence joins TRBV5-1 and TRBJ2-7, with a weak D call TRBD1 (6 bases). V lost 3 bases and J lost 2, with 9 bases in between. Germline V lookup: CDR1 SGHRS, CDR2 YFSETQ. This CDR3 region has 13 residues.

The chain recombines TRBV28 with TRBJ1-2; the D is unclear. With 7 bases removed from V and 7 bases from J, the gap between germline ends came to 16 bases. CDR3 length: 13 residues. CDR1 and CDR2 from the germline V gene are MDHEN and SYDVKM. The CDR3 protein is CASNQNLISGYTF. CDR3 nucleotide sequence: TGTGCCAGCAACCAGAATTTAATCTCTGGCTACACCTTC.

This rearrangement joins TRBV5-1 to TRBJ2-3, with TRBD1 matching over 10 bases. Trimming removed 7 bases from V and 4 bases from J; junction bases left unmatched: 0. CDR1 and CDR2 (germline): SGHRS, YFSETQ. This CDR3 has 12 amino acids. The DNA of the CDR3 is TGCGCCAGCGGACAGGGGGCAGATACGCAGTATTTT. Translated, it gives CASGQGADTQYF.

This clone appeared a single time. The rearrangement links TRBV7-2 to TRBJ2-1, with D tentatively TRBD1 (6 bases). CDR1 SGHTA and CDR2 FQGNSA come from the germline V gene. V lost 0 bases and J lost 8, with 14 bases in between. The CDR3 sequence is 15 residues long. CDR3 in amino acids: CASSLASQGFHEQFF. Here the CDR3 DNA reads TGTGCCAGCAGCTTAGCGTCTCAGGGGTTCCATGAGCAGTTCTTC.

This clone was detected once. V usage is TRBV6-5 and J usage is TRBJ2-7; possibly TRBD2 for D (5 bases). Germline values: CDR1 MNHEY, CDR2 SVGAGI. V lost 7 bases and J 5 bases, leaving 9 bases between the germline ends. This CDR3 has 11 residues. The CDR3 region has the DNA TGTGCCAGCACCCTGGGAGACGAGCAGTACTTC. Encoded protein: CASTLGDEQYF.